Each of the 21 T cell receptor beta chains below was sequenced from the same sample in a study of lymphopenia after photon versus proton radiotherapy. The method was immunoSEQ multiplex PCR; TCRdb's version includes in-frame clones alone and lacks a portion of them. Among about 39,000 clones listed, roughly 90% were seen once. The sample in question was peripheral blood, obtained from a patient treated with photon-based radiotherapy. These receptor sequences come from a man aged 60 to 75 with cholangiocarcinoma.

The rearrangement uses TRBV19 and TRBJ2-6; D gene ambiguous. This CDR3 region has 16 residues. V was pared by 7 bases and J by 0 bases, with 13 bases between. CDR1 is LNHDA, CDR2 SQIVND, per germline (reference sequence). CDR3 in amino acids: CASTTRVISGANVLTF. The CDR3 DNA reads TGTGCCAGTACCACCCGGGTCATCTCTGGGGCCAACGTCCTGACTTTC.

This sequence joins TRBV28 and TRBJ1-5, with D unresolved. Trimming stripped 4 bases from V and 3 bases from J, with 16 bases between. CDR1 and CDR2 from the germline V gene are MDHEN and SYDVKM. The CDR3 covers 16 residues. CDR3 sequence reads: CASSSNRAIYNQPQHF. In DNA, the CDR3 is TGTGCCAGCAGTTCGAATAGGGCTATCTACAATCAGCCCCAGCATTTT.

The genes are TRBV9 and TRBJ2-1, with D possibly being TRBD1 (5 bases). Germline V gene lookup returns CDR1 SGDLS and CDR2 YYNGEE. The CDR3 runs to 14 residues. V lost 1 base and J 5 bases, leaving 10 bases between the germline ends. CDR3 amino acids: CASSVTGLDNEQFF. The CDR3 region has the DNA TGTGCCAGCAGCGTAACAGGTCTCGACAATGAGCAGTTCTTC.

The chain is built from TRBV2 and TRBJ1-4; D unclear. V lost 3 bases and J lost 0, with 11 bases in between. The CDR3 is made up of 16 amino acids. CDR1 and CDR2 (germline): SNHLY, FYNNEI. The CDR3 region is CASSDFSRATNEKLFF. The CDR3 DNA is TGTGCCAGCAGTGACTTTTCGCGGGCAACTAATGAAAAACTGTTTTTT.

The chain uses TRBV5-1 and TRBJ2-2; possibly TRBD1 for D (5 bases). The CDR3 extends over 13 amino acids. V shed 5 bases and J shed 2 bases, with 7 bases lying between them. CDR1 and CDR2 from the germline V gene are SGHRS and YFSETQ. DNA for the CDR3: TGCGCCAGCAGTCGGACAAACACCGGGGAGCTGTTTTTT. Amino acids: CASSRTNTGELFF.

V and J are TRBV18 and TRBJ2-1, with 7 bases aligning to TRBD2. J lost 7 bases, V lost 2 bases, and 8 bases had no gene match. CDR3 length: 15 amino acids. Germline V gives CDR1 KGHSH, CDR2 LQKENI. The CDR3: CASSPTTGRMNEQFF. As DNA, the CDR3 is TGTGCCAGCTCACCAACTACCGGGAGGATGAATGAGCAGTTCTTC.

V is TRBV28 and J is TRBJ1-1; D is uncertain. Germline V CDR1 and CDR2: MDHEN, SYDVKM. The length of the CDR3 is 12 residues. V was pared by 6 bases and J by 4 bases, with 9 bases between. The CDR3 here is CASSPLGTEAFF. CDR3 bases: TGTGCCAGCAGCCCGTTGGGCACTGAAGCTTTCTTT.

This sequence joins TRBV9 and TRBJ2-7; TRBD2 aligns across 9 bases. The CDR3 runs to 15 residues. The ends lost 0 bases at V and 0 bases at J; junction bases unmatched: 1. Looked up from germline, CDR1 is SGDLS and CDR2 is YYNGEE. The CDR3: CASSVASGASYEQYF. The CDR3 DNA reads as TGTGCCAGCAGCGTAGCTAGCGGGGCCTCCTACGAGCAGTACTTC.

This chain connects TRBV7-9 to TRBJ2-3, with 9 bases matching TRBD2. Germline V gene sequence: CDR1 SEHNR, CDR2 FQNEAQ (reference sequence). V lost 3 bases, J lost 5 bases, and 6 bases stayed unmatched. The CDR3 sequence is 15 residues long. The CDR3 reads CASSFGGRARDTQYF. CDR3 DNA: TGTGCCAGCAGCTTCGGCGGGAGGGCCAGAGATACGCAGTATTTT.

J is TRBJ1-1 and V is TRBV10-3; D is perhaps TRBD1 (5 bases). The length of the CDR3 is 14 residues. Per the germline V gene, CDR1 is ENHRY and CDR2 is SYGVKD. The V end was cut by 5 bases, the J end by 4 bases, with 14 bases between. In DNA, the CDR3 is TGTGCCATCAGTTCCCGGGAGAGGGGCACTGAAGCTTTCTTT. Translated: CAISSRERGTEAFF.

The CDR3 is CASSQISYEQYF. The CDR3 DNA follows: TGTGCCAGCAGCCAAATTTCCTACGAGCAGTACTTC. The rearrangement links TRBV7-2 to TRBJ2-7; D unresolved. Germline lookup yields CDR1 SGHTA and CDR2 FQGNSA. Trimming took off 5 bases at V and 1 base at J, with 6 bases between the two ends. CDR3 length equals 12 residues.

The chain has TRBV6-6 and TRBJ1-5; 9 positions agree with TRBD1. Germline CDR1 MNHNY, CDR2 SVGAGI (reference sequence). This CDR3 region has 14 residues. V gave up 4 bases and J gave up 7 bases; unmatched junction bases: 5. The CDR3 DNA follows: TGTGCCAGCAGTTTCGGACAGGGGAAACAGCCCCAGCATTTT. Translating gives CASSFGQGKQPQHF.

V usage is TRBV10-3 and J usage is TRBJ1-5; 9 nucleotides line up with TRBD1. Germline V gene lookup returns CDR1 ENHRY and CDR2 SYGVKD. The CDR3 has 15 residues. The V segment lost 9 bases and the J segment 0 bases; nucleotides outside the gene matches: 6. CDR3 DNA: TGTGCCATAGGGACAGGGAGTGATAGCAATCAGCCCCAGCATTTT. This codes for CAIGTGSDSNQPQHF.

The rearrangement joins TRBV5-1 to TRBJ2-2; TRBD2 aligns across 7 bases. Germline V gene lookup returns CDR1 SGHRS and CDR2 YFSETQ. The CDR3 covers 16 residues. The J segment lost 3 bases and the V segment lost 0 bases, leaving 5 bases of the junction unmatched. The CDR3 spells CASSLAGGIDTGELFF. CDR3 DNA: TGCGCCAGCAGCTTGGCCGGGGGGATAGACACCGGGGAGCTGTTTTTT.

This clone was seen once. The rearrangement joins TRBV5-1 to TRBJ2-1, with 14 positions matching TRBD2. The ends lost 4 bases at V and 7 bases at J; junction bases unmatched: 4. The CDR3 runs 15 residues. The germline V gene encodes CDR1 SGHRS and CDR2 YFSETQ. CDR3 loop: CASSKGLAGGNEQFF. CDR3 coding DNA: TGCGCCAGCAGCAAAGGACTAGCGGGAGGAAATGAGCAGTTCTTC.

This chain uses TRBV7-6 with TRBJ1-2; 7 bases line up with TRBD1. V lost 5 bases, J lost 1 base, and 13 bases stayed unmatched. Germline CDR1 and CDR2: SGHVS and FNYEAQ. The CDR3 extends over 17 amino acids. As DNA, the CDR3 is TGTGCCAGCAGCGCCCGTATCAGGGGGGGGGATAACTATGGCTACACCTTC. It specifies CASSARIRGGDNYGYTF.

The V gene is TRBV6-4, the J gene TRBJ2-6, with unresolved D. CDR1 is MRHNA, CDR2 SNTAGT, per germline. V lost 5 bases to trimming and J lost 3 bases, with 5 bases between them. The CDR3 sequence is 13 residues long. The CDR3 is CASSSSGANVLTF. In DNA, the CDR3 is TGTGCCAGCAGTTCGAGTGGGGCCAACGTCCTGACTTTC.

This chain joins TRBV6-5 and TRBJ2-7; 10 bases align to TRBD1. Germline CDR1 and CDR2: MNHEY and SVGAGI. Trimming cost V 0 bases and J 6 bases; bases outside gene matches: 5. The CDR3 totals 15 residues. The CDR3 loop is CASSYSAGTGAEQYF. The CDR3 DNA is TGTGCCAGCAGTTACTCTGCCGGGACAGGGGCCGAGCAGTACTTC.

The chain links TRBV28 to TRBJ1-4; D might be TRBD1 (5 bases). The CDR3 is 14 residues long. Germline CDR1 is MDHEN and CDR2 is SYDVKM. Trimming pared 4 bases from V and 5 bases from J, leaving 11 bases between. The CDR3 bases are TGTGCCAGCAGTTCGTTATACAGGAATGAAAAACTGTTTTTT. Translating it yields CASSSLYRNEKLFF.

This clone was seen a few times. The chain has TRBV10-2 and TRBJ1-6, with TRBD1 identical over 7 bases. V lost 5 bases, J lost 3 bases, and 4 bases stayed unmatched. The CDR3 length is 15 residues. Germline V gives CDR1 WSHSY, CDR2 SAAADI. CDR3 in amino acids: CASSKGQLYNSPLHF. CDR3 nucleotides: TGCGCCAGCAGTAAGGGACAGCTCTATAATTCACCCCTCCACTTT.

The chain links TRBV6-1 to TRBJ1-2; possibly TRBD1 for D (6 bases). CDR1 MNHNS and CDR2 SASEGT come from the germline V gene. The CDR3 runs to 15 residues. Trimming removed 4 bases from V and 0 bases from J, with 12 bases in between. In nucleotides, the CDR3 is TGTGCCAGCAGTGTACAGGGAGCTACTAACTATGGCTACACCTTC. This gives the protein CASSVQGATNYGYTF.